This TCR beta chain appears in the sequencing data of a study of cytomegalovirus exposure and HLA in healthy donors. Between the trimmed V and J ends, which lost 7 bases and 0 bases, there was a span of 5 bases. The CDR3 runs 11 residues. The germline V gene has CDR1 SQVTM and CDR2 ANQGSEA. The PCR ran on 60 Vbeta and 13 Jbeta primers. Produced via immunoSEQ multiplex PCR; TCRdb's table is partial and in-frame only. The sample yields about 140,000 clones, roughly 81% seen once. Sequencing was done on a sample of PBMCs. The V and J genes are TRBV29-1 and TRBJ2-3; D is unclear. This clonotype was obtained from a female donor in good health and CMV-seronegative. The CDR3 DNA reads TGCAGCGCTTCTAGCACAGATACGCAGTATTTT. Its translation: CSASSTDTQYF.